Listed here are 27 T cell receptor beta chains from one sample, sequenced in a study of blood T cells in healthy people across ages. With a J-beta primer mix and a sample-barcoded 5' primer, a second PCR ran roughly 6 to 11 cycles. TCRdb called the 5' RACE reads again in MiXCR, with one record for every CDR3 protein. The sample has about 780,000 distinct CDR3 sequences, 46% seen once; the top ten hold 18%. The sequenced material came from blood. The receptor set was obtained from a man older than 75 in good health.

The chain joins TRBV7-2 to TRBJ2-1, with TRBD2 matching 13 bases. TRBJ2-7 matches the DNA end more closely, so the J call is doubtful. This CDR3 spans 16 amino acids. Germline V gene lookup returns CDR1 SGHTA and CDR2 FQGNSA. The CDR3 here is CASSPRLAGGRDEQYF. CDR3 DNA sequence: TGTGCCAGCAGCCCAAGACTAGCGGGAGGTCGTGATGAGCAGTACTTC.

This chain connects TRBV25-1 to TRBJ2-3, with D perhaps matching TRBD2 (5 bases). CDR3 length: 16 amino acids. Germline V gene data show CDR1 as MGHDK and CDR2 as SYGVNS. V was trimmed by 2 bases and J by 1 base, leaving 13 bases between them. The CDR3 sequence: CASSEQPEVGTDTQYF. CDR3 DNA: TGTGCCAGCAGTGAACAACCGGAGGTTGGCACAGATACGCAGTATTTT.

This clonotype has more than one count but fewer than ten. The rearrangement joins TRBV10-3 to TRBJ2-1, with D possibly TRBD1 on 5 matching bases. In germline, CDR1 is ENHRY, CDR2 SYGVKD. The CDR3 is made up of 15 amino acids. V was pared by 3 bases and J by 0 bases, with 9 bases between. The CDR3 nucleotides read TGTGCCATCAGTGACAGGGCGAACTCCTACAATGAGCAGTTCTTC. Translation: CAISDRANSYNEQFF.

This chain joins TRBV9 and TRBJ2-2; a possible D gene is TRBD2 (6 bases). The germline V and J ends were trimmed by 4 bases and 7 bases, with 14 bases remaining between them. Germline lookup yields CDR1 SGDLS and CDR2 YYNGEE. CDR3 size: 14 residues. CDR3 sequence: CASSYPPGGGELFF. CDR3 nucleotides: TGTGCCAGCAGCTATCCCCCCGGGGGCGGGGAGCTGTTTTTT.

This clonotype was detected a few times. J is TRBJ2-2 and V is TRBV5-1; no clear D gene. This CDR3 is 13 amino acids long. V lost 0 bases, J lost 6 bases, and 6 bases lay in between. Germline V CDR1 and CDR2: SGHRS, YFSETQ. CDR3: CASSLDSSGELFF. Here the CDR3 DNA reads TGCGCCAGCAGCTTGGATTCCTCCGGGGAGCTGTTTTTT.

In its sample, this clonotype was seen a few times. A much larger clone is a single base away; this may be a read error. CDR3 amino acids: CASAHGGSSEQFF. CDR3 nucleotides: TGTGCCAGCGCACACGGAGGTTCCAGTGAGCAGTTCTTC. The chain is built from TRBV18 and TRBJ2-1; perhaps TRBD2 as D (5 bases). There are 13 residues in the CDR3. Germline V CDR1 and CDR2: KGHSH, LQKENI. V was trimmed by 8 bases and J by 9 bases, leaving 17 bases between them. Using reference TRBV18 and TRBJ2-1 for the parts outside the CDR3, the full variable domain is NAGVMQNPRHLVRRRGQEARLRCSPMKGHSHVYWYRQLPEEGLKFMVYLQKENIIDESGMPKERFSAEFPKEGPSILRIQQVVRGDSAAYFCASAHGGSSEQFFGPGTRLTVL.

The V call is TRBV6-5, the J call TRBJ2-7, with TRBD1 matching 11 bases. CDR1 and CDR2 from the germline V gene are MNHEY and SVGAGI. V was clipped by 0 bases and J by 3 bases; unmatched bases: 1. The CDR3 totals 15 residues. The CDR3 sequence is CASSYSDRGLYEQYF. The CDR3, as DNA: TGTGCCAGCAGTTACTCGGACAGGGGGCTCTACGAGCAGTACTTC.

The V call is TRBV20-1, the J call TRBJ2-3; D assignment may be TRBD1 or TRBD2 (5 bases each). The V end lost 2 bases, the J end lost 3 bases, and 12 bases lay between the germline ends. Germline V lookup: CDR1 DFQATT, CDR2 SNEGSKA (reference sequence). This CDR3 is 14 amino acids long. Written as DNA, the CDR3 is TGCAGTGCTAGAAGGGTTTGGGGGACAGATACGCAGTATTTT. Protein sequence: CSARRVWGTDTQYF.

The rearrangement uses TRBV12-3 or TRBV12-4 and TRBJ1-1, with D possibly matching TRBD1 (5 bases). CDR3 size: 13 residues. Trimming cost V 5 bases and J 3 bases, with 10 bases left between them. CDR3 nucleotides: TGTGCCAGCAGTCCTTCAGGGTACACTGAAGCTTTCTTT. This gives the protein CASSPSGYTEAFF.

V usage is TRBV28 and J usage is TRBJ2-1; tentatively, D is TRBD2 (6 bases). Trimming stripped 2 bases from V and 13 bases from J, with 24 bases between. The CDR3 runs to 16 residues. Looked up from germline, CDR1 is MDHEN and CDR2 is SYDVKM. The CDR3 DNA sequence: TGTGCCAGCAGTTTAAATATCGGAGGGTCCCAAGAGACCCAGTTCTTC. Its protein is CASSLNIGGSQETQFF.

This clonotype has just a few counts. The CDR3 spells CAISPGLASGDEQYF. For the CDR3, the DNA is TGTGCCATCAGCCCGGGACTAGCTAGTGGGGATGAGCAGTACTTC. The chain carries TRBV10-3 and TRBJ2-7; the match to TRBD2 covers 9 bases. The germline V gene encodes CDR1 ENHRY and CDR2 SYGVKD. This CDR3 is built from 15 residues. With V trimmed by 6 bases and J by 7 bases, 13 bases remained unmatched.

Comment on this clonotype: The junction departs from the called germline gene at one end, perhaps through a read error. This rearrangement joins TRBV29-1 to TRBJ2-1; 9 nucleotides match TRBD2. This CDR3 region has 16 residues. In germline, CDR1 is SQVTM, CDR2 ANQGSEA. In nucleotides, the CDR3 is TGCAGCGTTGAAGGGGAAGCGGGAGGCTCCTACCATGAGCAGTTCTTC. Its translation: CSVEGEAGGSYHEQFF.

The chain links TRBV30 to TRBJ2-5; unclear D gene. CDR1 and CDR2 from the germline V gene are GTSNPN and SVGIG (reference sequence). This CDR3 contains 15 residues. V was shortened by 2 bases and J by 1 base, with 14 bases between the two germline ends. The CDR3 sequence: CAWSSTDNGQETQYF. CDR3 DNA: TGTGCCTGGAGTTCGACTGACAATGGCCAAGAGACCCAGTACTTC. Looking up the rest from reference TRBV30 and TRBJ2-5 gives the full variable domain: SQTIHQWPATLVQPVGSPLSLECTVEGTSNPNLYWYRQAAGRGLQLLFYSVGIGQISSEVPQNLSASRPQDRQFILSSKKLLLSDSGFYLCAWSSTDNGQETQYFGPGTRLLVL.

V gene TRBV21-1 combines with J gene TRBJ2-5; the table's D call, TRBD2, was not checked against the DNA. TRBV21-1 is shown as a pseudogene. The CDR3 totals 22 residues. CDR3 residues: CASSSGGQGGGLASRGEETQYF. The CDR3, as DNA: TGTGCCAGCAGCTCTGGGGGACAGGGCGGGGGACTAGCGTCCAGAGGGGAAGAGACCCAGTACTTC.

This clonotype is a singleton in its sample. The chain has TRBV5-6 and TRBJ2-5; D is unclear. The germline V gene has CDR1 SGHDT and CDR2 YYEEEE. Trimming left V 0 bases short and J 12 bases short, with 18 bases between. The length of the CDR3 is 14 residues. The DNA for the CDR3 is TGTGCCAGCAGCTTGGGGTCCTACAGTCGGGTGGAGTACTTC. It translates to CASSLGSYSRVEYF.

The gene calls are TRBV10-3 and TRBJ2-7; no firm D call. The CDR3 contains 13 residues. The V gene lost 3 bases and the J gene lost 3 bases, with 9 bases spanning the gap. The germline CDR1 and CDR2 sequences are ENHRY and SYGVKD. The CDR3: CAISDMVLYEQYF. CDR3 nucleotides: TGTGCCATCAGTGATATGGTCCTCTACGAGCAGTACTTC.

CDR3 sequence: CASSVPGGIEQFF. As DNA, the CDR3 is TGTGCCAGCAGTGTGCCAGGGGGCATTGAGCAGTTCTTC. The chain couples TRBV2 to TRBJ2-1; 8 nucleotides line up with TRBD1. Germline lookup yields CDR1 SNHLY and CDR2 FYNNEI. This CDR3 has 13 residues. V gave up 4 bases and J gave up 9 bases; unmatched junction bases: 5. Full variable domain (missing parts from reference TRBV2 and TRBJ2-1): EPEVTQTPSHQVTQMGQEVILRCVPISNHLYFYWYRQILGQKVEFLVSFYNNEISEKSEIFDDQFSVERPDGSNFTLKIRSTKLEDSAMYFCASSVPGGIEQFFGPGTRLTVL.

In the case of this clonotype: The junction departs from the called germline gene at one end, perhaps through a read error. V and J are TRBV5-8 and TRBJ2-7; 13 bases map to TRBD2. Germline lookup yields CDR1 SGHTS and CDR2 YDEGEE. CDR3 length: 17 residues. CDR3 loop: CARSVTSGRVSSYEQYF. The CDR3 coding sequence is TGTGCCCGCAGCGTTACTAGCGGGAGGGTTAGCTCCTACGAGCAGTACTTC.

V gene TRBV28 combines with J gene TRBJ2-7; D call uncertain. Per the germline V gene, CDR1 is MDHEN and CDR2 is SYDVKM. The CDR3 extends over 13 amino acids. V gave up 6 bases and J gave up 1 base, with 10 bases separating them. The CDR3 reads CASRIGRSYEQYF. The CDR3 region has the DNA TGTGCCAGCAGGATAGGACGGTCCTACGAGCAGTACTTC.

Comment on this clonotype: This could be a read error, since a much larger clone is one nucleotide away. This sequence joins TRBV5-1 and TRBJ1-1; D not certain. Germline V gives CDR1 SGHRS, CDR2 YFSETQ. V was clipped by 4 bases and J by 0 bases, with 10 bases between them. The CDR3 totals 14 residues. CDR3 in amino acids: CASSLPVVNTEAFF. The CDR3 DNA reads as TGCGCCAGCAGCCTCCCCGTGGTGAACACTGAAGCTTTCTTT.

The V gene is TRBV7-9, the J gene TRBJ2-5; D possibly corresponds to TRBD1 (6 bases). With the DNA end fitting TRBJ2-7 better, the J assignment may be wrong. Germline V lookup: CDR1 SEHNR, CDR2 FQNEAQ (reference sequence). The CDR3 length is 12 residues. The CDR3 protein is CASSTTGNEQYF. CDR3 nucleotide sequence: TGTGCCAGCAGCACAACAGGGAACGAGCAGTACTTC.

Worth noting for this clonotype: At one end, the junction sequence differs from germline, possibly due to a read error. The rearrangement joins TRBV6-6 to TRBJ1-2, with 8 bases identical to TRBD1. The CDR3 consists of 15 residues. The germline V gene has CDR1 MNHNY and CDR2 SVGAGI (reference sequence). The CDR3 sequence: CVSNNYPGGRPGYTF. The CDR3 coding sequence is TGTGTCAGCAACAACTACCCAGGGGGCAGGCCTGGCTACACCTTC.

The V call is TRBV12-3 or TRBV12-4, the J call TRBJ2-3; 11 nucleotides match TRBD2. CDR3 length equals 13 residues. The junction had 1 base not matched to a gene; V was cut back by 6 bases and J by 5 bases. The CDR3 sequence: CASRLAGVDTQYF. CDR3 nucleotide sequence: TGTGCCAGCAGACTAGCGGGGGTAGATACGCAGTATTTT.

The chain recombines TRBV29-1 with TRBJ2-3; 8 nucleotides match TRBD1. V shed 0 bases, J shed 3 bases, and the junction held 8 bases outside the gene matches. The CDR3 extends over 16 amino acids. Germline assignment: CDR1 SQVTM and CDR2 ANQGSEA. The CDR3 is CSVEDLGQGATDTQYF. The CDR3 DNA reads TGCAGCGTTGAAGATCTTGGTCAGGGGGCAACAGATACGCAGTATTTT.

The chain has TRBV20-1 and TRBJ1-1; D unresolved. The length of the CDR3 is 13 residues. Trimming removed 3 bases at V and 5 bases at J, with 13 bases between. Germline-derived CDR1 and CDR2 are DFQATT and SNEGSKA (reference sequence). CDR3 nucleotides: TGCAGTGCTAGGGTAGGAGTAGGAACTGAAGCTTTCTTT. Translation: CSARVGVGTEAFF.

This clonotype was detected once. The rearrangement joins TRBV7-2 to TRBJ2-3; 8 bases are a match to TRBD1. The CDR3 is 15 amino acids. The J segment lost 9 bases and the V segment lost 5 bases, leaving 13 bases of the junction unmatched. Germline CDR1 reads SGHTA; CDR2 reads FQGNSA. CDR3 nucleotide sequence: TGTGCCAGCAGCAAGGACAGGGTCTCTTTGGAGACGCAGTATTTT. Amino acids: CASSKDRVSLETQYF.

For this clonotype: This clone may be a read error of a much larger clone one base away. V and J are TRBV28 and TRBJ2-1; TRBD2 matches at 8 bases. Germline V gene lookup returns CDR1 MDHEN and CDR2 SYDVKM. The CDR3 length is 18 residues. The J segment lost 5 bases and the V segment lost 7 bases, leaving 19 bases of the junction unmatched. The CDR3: CASKARREVFRSDNEQFF. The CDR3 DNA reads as TGTGCCAGCAAGGCACGGCGGGAGGTCTTCCGATCCGACAATGAGCAGTTCTTC.